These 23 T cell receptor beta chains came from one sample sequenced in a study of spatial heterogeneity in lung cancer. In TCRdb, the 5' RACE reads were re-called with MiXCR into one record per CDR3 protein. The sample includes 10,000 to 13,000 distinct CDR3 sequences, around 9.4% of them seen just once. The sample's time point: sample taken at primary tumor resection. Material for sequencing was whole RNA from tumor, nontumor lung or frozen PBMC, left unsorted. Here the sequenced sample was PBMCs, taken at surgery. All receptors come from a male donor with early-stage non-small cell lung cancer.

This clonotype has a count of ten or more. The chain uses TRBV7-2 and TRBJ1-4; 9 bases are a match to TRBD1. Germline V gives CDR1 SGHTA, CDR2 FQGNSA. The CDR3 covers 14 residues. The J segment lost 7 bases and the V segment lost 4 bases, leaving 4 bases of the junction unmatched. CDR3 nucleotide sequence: TGTGCCAGCAGCTACGGGACAGGGATTGAAAAACTGTTTTTT. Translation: CASSYGTGIEKLFF.

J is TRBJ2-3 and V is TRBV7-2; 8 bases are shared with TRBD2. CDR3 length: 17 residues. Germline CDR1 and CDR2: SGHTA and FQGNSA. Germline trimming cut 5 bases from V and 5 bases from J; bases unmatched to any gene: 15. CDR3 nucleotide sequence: TGTGCCAGCAGCCCTCCGCCGAGAGCGGGGGCCCGAGATACGCAGTATTTT. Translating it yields CASSPPPRAGARDTQYF.

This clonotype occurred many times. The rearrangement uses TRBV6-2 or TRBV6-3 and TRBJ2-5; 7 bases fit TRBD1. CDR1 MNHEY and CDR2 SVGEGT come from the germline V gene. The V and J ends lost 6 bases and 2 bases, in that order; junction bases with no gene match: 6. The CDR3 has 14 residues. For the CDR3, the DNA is TGTGCCAGCAGACGCCGGGACAGACAAGAGACCCAGTACTTC. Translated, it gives CASRRRDRQETQYF.

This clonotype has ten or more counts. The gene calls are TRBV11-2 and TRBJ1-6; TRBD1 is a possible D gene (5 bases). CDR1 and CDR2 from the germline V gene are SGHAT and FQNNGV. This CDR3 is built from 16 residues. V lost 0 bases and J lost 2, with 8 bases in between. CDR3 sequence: CASSLEGVAYNSPLHF. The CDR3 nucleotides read TGTGCCAGCAGCTTAGAAGGGGTTGCCTATAATTCACCCCTCCACTTT.

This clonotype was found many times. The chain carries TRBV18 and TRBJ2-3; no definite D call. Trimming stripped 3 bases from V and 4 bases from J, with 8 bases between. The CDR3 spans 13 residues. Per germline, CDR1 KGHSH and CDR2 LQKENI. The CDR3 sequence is CASSPGAADTQYF. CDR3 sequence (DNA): TGTGCCAGCTCACCGGGTGCAGCAGATACGCAGTATTTT.

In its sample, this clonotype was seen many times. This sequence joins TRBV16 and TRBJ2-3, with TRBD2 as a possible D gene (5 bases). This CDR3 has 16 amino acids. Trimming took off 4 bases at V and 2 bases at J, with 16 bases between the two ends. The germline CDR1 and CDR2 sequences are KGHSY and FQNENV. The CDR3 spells CASSLLGGTPTDTQYF. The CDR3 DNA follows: TGTGCCAGCAGCCTACTAGGAGGAACCCCCACAGATACGCAGTATTTT.

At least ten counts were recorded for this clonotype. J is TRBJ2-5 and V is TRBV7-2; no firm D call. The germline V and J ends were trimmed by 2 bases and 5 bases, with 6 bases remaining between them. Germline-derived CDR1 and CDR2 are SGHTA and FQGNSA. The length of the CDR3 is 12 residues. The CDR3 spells CASSLPPETQYF. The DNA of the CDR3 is TGTGCCAGCAGCTTACCTCCGGAGACCCAGTACTTC.

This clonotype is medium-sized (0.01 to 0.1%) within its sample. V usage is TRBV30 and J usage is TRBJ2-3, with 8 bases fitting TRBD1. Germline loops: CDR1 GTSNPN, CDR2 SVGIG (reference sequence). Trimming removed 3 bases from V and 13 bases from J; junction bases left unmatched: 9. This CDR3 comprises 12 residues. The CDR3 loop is CAWRPRGQAKYF. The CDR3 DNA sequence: TGTGCCTGGAGGCCTCGGGGACAGGCGAAGTATTTT.

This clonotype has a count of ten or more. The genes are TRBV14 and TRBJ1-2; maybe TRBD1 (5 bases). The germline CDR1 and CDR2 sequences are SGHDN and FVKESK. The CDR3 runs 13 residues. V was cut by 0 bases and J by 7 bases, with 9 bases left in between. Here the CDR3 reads CASSQEWGGGYTF. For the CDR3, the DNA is TGTGCCAGCAGCCAAGAGTGGGGGGGTGGCTACACCTTC.

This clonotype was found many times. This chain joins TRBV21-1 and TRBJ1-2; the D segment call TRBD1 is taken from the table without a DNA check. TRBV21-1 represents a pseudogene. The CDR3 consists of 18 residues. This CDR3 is CASSKSSATGALNYGYTF. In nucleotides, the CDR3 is TGTGCCAGCAGCAAATCTTCAGCGACAGGGGCGTTGAACTATGGCTACACCTTC.

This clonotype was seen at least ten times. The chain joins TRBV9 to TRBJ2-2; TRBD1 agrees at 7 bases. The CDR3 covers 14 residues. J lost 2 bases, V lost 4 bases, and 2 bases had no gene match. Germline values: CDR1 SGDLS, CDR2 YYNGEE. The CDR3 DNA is TGTGCCAGCAGCCCAGGGGGTAACACCGGGGAGCTGTTTTTT. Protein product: CASSPGGNTGELFF.

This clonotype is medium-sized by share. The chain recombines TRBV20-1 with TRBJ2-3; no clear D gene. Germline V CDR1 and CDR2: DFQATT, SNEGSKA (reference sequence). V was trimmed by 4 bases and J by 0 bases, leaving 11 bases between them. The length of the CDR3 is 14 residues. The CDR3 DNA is TGCAGTGCTAAACATACATCTAGCACAGATACGCAGTATTTT. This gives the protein CSAKHTSSTDTQYF.

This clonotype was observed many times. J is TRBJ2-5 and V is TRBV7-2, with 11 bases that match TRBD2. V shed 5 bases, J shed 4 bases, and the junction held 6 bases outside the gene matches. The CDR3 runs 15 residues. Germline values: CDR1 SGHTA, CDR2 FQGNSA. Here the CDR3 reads CASSRSGGVVETQYF. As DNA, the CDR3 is TGTGCCAGCAGCCGTAGCGGGGGGGTCGTAGAGACCCAGTACTTC.

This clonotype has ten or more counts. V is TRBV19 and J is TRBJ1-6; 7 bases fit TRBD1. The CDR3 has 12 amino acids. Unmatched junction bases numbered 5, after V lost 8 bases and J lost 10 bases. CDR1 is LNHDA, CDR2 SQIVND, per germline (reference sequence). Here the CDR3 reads CASATGVSPLHF. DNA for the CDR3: TGTGCCAGTGCAACAGGGGTGTCACCCCTCCACTTT.

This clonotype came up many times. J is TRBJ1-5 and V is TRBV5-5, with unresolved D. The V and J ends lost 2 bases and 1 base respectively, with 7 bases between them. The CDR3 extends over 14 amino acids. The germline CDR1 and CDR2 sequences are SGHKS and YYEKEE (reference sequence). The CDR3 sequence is CASSFRQSNQPQHF. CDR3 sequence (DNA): TGTGCCAGCAGCTTCCGTCAGAGCAATCAGCCCCAGCATTTT.

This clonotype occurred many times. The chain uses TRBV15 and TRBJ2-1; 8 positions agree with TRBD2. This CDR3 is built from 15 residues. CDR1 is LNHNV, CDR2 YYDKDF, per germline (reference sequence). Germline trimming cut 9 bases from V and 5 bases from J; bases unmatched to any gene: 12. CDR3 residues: CATHRERGSHNEQFF. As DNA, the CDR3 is TGTGCCACTCACCGGGAGCGGGGGTCGCACAATGAGCAGTTCTTC.

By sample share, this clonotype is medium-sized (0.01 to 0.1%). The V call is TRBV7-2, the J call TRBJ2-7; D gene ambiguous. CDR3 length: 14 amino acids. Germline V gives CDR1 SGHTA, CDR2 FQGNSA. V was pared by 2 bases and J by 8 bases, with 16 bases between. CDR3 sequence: CASSLPAYRHQQYF. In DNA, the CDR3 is TGTGCCAGCAGCTTACCCGCCTACCGTCACCAGCAGTACTTC.

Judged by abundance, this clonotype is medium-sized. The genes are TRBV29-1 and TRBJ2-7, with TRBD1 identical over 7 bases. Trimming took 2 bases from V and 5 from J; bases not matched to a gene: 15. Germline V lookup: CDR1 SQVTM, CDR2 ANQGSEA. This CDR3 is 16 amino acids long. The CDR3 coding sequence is TGCAGCGTTGAAAAAACAGGGGACCGACAGGGCCACGAGCAGTACTTC. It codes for CSVEKTGDRQGHEQYF.

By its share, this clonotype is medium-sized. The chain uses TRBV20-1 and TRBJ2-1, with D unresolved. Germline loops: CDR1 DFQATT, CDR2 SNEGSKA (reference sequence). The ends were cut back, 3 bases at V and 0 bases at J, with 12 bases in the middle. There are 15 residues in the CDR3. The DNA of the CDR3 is TGCAGTGCTAGTATTCAGACAAGCTCCTACAATGAGCAGTTCTTC. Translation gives CSASIQTSSYNEQFF.

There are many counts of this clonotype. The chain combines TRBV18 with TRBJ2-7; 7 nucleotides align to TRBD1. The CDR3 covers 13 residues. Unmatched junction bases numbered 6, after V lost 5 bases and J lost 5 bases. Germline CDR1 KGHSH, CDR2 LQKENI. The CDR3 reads CASSEGADHEQYF. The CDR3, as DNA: TGTGCCAGCTCAGAGGGGGCGGATCACGAGCAGTACTTC. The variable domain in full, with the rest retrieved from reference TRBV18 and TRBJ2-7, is NAGVMQNPRHLVRRRGQEARLRCSPMKGHSHVYWYRQLPEEGLKFMVYLQKENIIDESGMPKERFSAEFPKEGPSILRIQQVVRGDSAAYFCASSEGADHEQYFGPGTRLTVT.

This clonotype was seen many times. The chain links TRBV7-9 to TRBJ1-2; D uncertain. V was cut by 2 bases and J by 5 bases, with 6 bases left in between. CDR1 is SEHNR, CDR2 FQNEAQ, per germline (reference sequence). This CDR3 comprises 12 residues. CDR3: CASSLRPYGYTF. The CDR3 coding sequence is TGTGCCAGCAGCTTAAGGCCTTATGGCTACACCTTC.

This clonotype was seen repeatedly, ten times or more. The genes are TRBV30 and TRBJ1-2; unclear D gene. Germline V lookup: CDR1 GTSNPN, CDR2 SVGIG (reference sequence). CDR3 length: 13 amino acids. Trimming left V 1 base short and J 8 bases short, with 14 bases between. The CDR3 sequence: CAWSEAPHVGYTF. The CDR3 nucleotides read TGTGCCTGGAGTGAAGCTCCACATGTCGGCTACACCTTC.

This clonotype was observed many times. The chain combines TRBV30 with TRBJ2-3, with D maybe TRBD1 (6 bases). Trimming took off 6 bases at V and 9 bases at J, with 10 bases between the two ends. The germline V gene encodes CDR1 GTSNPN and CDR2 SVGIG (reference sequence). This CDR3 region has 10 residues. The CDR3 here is CACRRGTQYF. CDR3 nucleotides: TGTGCCTGCCGAAGGGGGACGCAGTATTTT.